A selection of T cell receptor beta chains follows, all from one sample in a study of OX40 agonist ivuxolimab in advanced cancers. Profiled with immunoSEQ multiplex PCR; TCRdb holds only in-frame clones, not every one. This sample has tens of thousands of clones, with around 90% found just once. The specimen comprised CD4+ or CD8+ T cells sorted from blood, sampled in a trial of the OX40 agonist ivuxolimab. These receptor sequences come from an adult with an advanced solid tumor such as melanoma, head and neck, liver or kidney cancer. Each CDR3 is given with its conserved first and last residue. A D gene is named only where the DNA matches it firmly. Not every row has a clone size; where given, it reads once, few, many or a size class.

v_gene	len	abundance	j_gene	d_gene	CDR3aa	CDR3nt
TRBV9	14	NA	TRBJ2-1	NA	CASSVGRGFNEQFF	TGTGCCAGCAGCGTAGGTAGGGGATTCAATGAGCAGTTCTTC
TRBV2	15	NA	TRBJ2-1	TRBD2	CASSATGTRHNEQFF	TGTGCCAGCAGTGCAACCGGGACTAGACACAATGAGCAGTTCTTC
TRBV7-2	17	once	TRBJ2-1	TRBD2	CASSLDWTSGKYNEQFF	TGTGCCAGCAGCTTAGACTGGACTAGCGGGAAGTATAATGAGCAGTTCTTC
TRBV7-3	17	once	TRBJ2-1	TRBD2	CASSQGLAGGHRSEQFF	TGTGCCAGCAGCCAGGGACTAGCGGGAGGACATAGAAGTGAGCAGTTCTTC
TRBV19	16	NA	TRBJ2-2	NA	CASSTILTVITGELFF	TGTGCCAGTAGTACCATCCTGACAGTAATCACCGGGGAGCTGTTTTTT
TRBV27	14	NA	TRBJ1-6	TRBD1	CASSPRQGNSPLHF	TGTGCCAGCAGTCCCCGACAGGGGAATTCACCCCTCCACTTT
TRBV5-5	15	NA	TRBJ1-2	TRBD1	CASSLTGVGNYGYTF	TGTGCCAGCAGTCTGACAGGGGTGGGGAACTATGGCTACACCTTC
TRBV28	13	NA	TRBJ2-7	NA	CASSPYTIYEQYF	TGTGCCAGCAGTCCGTACACTATCTACGAGCAGTACTTC
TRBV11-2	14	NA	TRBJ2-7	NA	CASSLGLSSYEQYF	TGTGCCAGCAGCTTAGGCCTGAGCTCCTACGAGCAGTACTTC
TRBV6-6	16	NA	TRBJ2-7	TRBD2	CASSSARGVLGGEQYF	TGTGCCAGCAGTTCCGCCCGGGGGGTCCTCGGTGGGGAGCAGTACTTC
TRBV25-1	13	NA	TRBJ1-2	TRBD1	CASSGGQSYGYTF	TGTGCCAGCAGTGGGGGACAGTCCTATGGCTACACCTTC
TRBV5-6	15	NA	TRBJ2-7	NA	CASSFPGPIKGEQYF	TGTGCCAGCAGCTTCCCCGGGCCAATTAAGGGCGAGCAGTACTTC
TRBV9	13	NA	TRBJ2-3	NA	CASSVKPTDTQYF	TGTGCCAGCAGCGTAAAGCCCACAGATACGCAGTATTTT
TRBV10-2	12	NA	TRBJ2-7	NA	CASSSTSYEQYF	TGCGCCAGCAGTTCGACTTCCTACGAGCAGTACTTC
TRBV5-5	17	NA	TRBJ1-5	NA	CASSPLGRDKSNQPQHF	TGTGCCAGCAGCCCGCTTGGGAGGGACAAAAGCAATCAGCCCCAGCATTTT
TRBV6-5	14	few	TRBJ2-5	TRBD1	CASRGTGVRETQYF	TGTGCCAGCAGGGGTACAGGGGTACGGGAGACCCAGTACTTC
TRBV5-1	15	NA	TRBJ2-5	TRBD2	CASSFGGRAAETQYF	TGCGCCAGCAGCTTTGGAGGGAGGGCCGCTGAGACCCAGTACTTC
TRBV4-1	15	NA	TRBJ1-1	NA	CASSPAGALNTEAFF	TGCGCCAGCAGTCCCGCAGGGGCGTTGAACACTGAAGCTTTCTTT
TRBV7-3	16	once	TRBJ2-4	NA	CASSLTGGLAKNIQYF	TGTGCCAGCAGCTTAACCGGGGGACTAGCCAAAAACATTCAGTACTTC
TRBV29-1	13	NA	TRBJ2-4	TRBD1	CSAQRTGGNIQYF	TGCAGCGCCCAAAGGACAGGGGGAAACATTCAGTACTTC
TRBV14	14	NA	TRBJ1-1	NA	CASSQPGMNTEAFF	TGTGCCAGCAGCCAACCGGGTATGAACACTGAAGCTTTCTTT
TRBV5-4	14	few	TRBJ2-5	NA	CASSPSRGRETQYF	TGTGCCAGCAGCCCAAGTCGGGGCAGAGAGACCCAGTACTTC
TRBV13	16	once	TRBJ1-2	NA	CASSLAGGTAGYGYTF	TGTGCCAGCAGCTTAGCCGGCGGGACCGCAGGGTATGGCTACACCTTC
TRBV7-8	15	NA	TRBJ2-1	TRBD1	CASSPRTGGNNEQFF	TGTGCCAGCAGCCCCCGGACAGGGGGTAACAATGAGCAGTTCTTC
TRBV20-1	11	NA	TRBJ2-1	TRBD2	CSAKTSDEQFF	TGCAGTGCGAAGACTAGCGATGAGCAGTTCTTC
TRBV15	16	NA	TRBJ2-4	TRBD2	CATSRGLAGTKNIQYF	TGTGCCACCAGCAGAGGACTAGCGGGAACCAAAAACATTCAGTACTTC
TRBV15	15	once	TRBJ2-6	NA	CATSALRSGANVLTF	TGTGCCACCAGCGCCCTCCGGTCCGGGGCCAACGTCCTGACTTTC
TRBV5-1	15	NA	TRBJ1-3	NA	CASSLGQSSGNTIYF	TGCGCCAGCAGCTTGGGCCAGTCCTCTGGAAACACCATATATTTT
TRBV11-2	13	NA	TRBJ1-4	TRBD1	CAGSLDRVGKLFF	TGTGCCGGCAGCTTAGACAGGGTCGGCAAACTGTTTTTT
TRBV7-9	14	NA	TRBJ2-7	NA	CASRESNSPGLLYF	TGTGCCAGCAGGGAATCAAATTCACCGGGACTCCTGTACTTC
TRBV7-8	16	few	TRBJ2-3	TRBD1	CASSPRGQGAADTQYF	TGTGCCAGCAGCCCCCGGGGGCAGGGGGCGGCAGATACGCAGTATTTT
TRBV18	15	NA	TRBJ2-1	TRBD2	CASSSLAGFYNEQFF	TGTGCCAGCTCATCGCTAGCGGGGTTCTACAATGAGCAGTTCTTC
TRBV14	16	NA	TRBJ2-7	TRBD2	CASSPRGTSGRYEQYF	TGTGCCAGCAGCCCAAGAGGGACTAGCGGGAGATACGAGCAGTACTTC
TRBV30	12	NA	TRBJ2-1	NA	CAWSTAPNEQFF	TGTGCCTGGAGTACAGCCCCCAATGAGCAGTTCTTC
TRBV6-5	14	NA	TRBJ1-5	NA	CASSYSYSNQPQHF	TGTGCCAGCAGTTACTCCTACAGTAATCAGCCCCAGCATTTT
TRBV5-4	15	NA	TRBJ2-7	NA	CASSLVDGGSREQYF	TGTGCCAGCAGCTTGGTTGACGGGGGCTCGAGAGAGCAGTACTTC
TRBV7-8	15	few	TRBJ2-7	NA	CASSPWDSSSYEQYF	TGTGCCAGCAGCCCCTGGGACTCCAGCTCCTACGAGCAGTACTTC
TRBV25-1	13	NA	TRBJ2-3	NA	CASSDRSTDTQYF	TGTGCCAGCAGTGATCGGAGCACAGATACGCAGTATTTT
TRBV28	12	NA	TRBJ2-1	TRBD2	CASRGGTSEQFF	TGTGCCAGCAGGGGGGGGACTAGCGAGCAGTTCTTC
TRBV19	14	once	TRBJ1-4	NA	CASKGGQNPKELFF	TGTGCCAGTAAAGGCGGCCAGAACCCAAAAGAACTGTTTTTT
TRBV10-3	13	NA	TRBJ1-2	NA	CAISEQGNYGYTF	TGTGCCATCAGTGAACAGGGAAACTATGGCTACACCTTC
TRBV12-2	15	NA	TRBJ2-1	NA	CASRLGLVATGEQFF	TGTGCAAGTCGCTTAGGACTAGTTGCGACGGGGGAGCAGTTCTTC
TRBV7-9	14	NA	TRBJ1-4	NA	CASSLTATNEKLFF	TGTGCCAGCAGCTTGACGGCCACTAATGAAAAACTGTTTTTT
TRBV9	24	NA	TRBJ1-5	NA	CASSVSTRQRRANSKKHSNQPQHF	TGTGCCAGCAGCGTGAGTACCCGACAGAGACGAGCCAATTCCAAGAAACATAGCAATCAGCCCCAGCATTTT
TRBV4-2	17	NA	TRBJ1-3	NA	CASSQESRGITGNTIYF	TGTGCCAGCAGCCAAGAGAGTCGGGGTATCACTGGAAACACCATATATTTT
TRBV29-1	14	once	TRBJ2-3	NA	CSAGRGISPDTQYF	TGCAGCGCCGGACGGGGAATTAGCCCAGATACGCAGTATTTT
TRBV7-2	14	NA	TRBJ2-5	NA	CASSLSGRGETQYF	TGTGCCAGCAGCTTAAGCGGCCGAGGGGAGACCCAGTACTTC
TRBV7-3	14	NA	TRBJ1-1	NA	CASSLNPGNTEAFF	TGTGCCAGCAGCTTAAATCCAGGGAACACTGAAGCTTTCTTT
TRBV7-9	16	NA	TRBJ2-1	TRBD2	CASSFSRELTYNEQFF	TGTGCCAGCAGCTTTTCGCGGGAGTTGACCTACAATGAGCAGTTCTTC
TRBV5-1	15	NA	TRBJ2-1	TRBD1	CASSRGQGSYNEQFF	TGCGCCAGCAGCCGGGGACAGGGGTCCTACAATGAGCAGTTCTTC
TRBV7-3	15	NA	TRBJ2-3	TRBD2	CASSSSSGPTDTQYF	TGTGCCAGCAGCTCCTCTAGCGGACCTACGGATACGCAGTATTTT
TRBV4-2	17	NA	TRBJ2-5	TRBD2	CASSQDLGLAGQETQYF	TGTGCCAGCAGCCAAGATCTGGGACTAGCGGGCCAAGAGACCCAGTACTTC
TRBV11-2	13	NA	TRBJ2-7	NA	CASSRRQSYEQYF	TGTGCCAGCAGCAGACGACAGTCCTACGAGCAGTACTTC
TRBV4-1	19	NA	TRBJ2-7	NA	CASSHGQGGWSSGTYEQYF	TGCGCCAGCAGCCACGGACAGGGCGGTTGGTCTAGCGGGACCTACGAGCAGTACTTC
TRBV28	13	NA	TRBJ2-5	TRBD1	CASRPQGAYEQYF	TGTGCCAGCAGGCCCCAGGGGGCCTATGAGCAGTACTTC
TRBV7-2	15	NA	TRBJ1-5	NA	CASSLDPGYNQPQHF	TGTGCCAGCAGCTTAGATCCGGGGTACAATCAGCCCCAGCATTTT
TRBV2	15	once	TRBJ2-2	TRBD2	CASSEGGRAIGELFF	TGTGCCAGCAGTGAAGGCGGGAGGGCTATCGGGGAGCTGTTTTTT
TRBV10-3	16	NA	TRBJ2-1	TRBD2	CAISETSGLVENEQFF	TGTGCCATCAGTGAGACTAGCGGACTTGTAGAGAATGAGCAGTTCTTC
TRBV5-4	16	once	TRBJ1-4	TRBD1	CASSRDSITPTEKLFF	TGTGCCAGCAGCAGGGACAGTATCACTCCTACTGAAAAACTGTTTTTT